The 11 T cell receptor beta chains reported below all come from one sample, sequenced in a study of identifying expanded T cells in peripheral blood. The method was immunoSEQ multiplex PCR; TCRdb's version includes in-frame clones alone and lacks a portion of them. The table shows over 90,000 clones, with 88% occurring only once. The sample was blood. These receptors came from a person between 18 and 69 years old in good health.

This clone appeared a single time. V gene TRBV10-3 combines with J gene TRBJ2-7; 9 bases line up with TRBD2. V was pared by 0 bases and J by 2 bases, with 5 bases of the junction left unmatched. The CDR3 totals 16 residues. Germline CDR1 reads ENHRY; CDR2 reads SYGVKD. As DNA, the CDR3 is TGTGCCATCAGTGAGTCGGGGCTAGCGGGGACCTACGAGCAGTACTTC. Amino acid sequence: CAISESGLAGTYEQYF.

The chain links TRBV30 to TRBJ1-2; no clear D gene. Trimming stripped 4 bases from V and 6 bases from J, with 15 bases between. This CDR3 has 13 amino acids. Germline CDR1 GTSNPN, CDR2 SVGIG (reference sequence). CDR3 DNA sequence: TGTGCCTGGAATCTAAACAGCGTCCATGGCTACACCTTC. Translating it yields CAWNLNSVHGYTF.

The rearrangement links TRBV6-5 to TRBJ1-1; D ambiguous. V lost 2 bases to trimming and J lost 6 bases, with 10 bases between them. The CDR3 extends over 13 amino acids. CDR1 MNHEY and CDR2 SVGAGI come from the germline V gene. CDR3 coding DNA: TGTGCCAGCAGTTACGAGGGAAGTGCTGAAGCTTTCTTT. Its protein product is CASSYEGSAEAFF.

The chain recombines TRBV11-3 with TRBJ1-3; 7 positions match TRBD1. V was pared by 5 bases and J by 2 bases, with 3 bases of the junction left unmatched. This CDR3 has 14 residues. Germline CDR1 and CDR2: SGHNT and YENEEA. CDR3 nucleotides: TGTGCCAGCAGCGCACAGGGGACTGGAAACACCATATATTTT. Translation gives CASSAQGTGNTIYF.

This clone has a handful of counts. The chain recombines TRBV6-4 with TRBJ1-4, with 8 bases identical to TRBD1. The CDR3 is 18 amino acids. Trimming at V came to 1 base and at J to 7 bases, leaving 14 bases not matched to a gene. Germline V gene lookup returns CDR1 MRHNA and CDR2 SNTAGT. This CDR3 is CASSDLTPDRGSTEKLFF. In nucleotides, the CDR3 is TGTGCCAGCAGTGACTTAACTCCCGACAGGGGCTCAACTGAAAAACTGTTTTTT.

The DNA of the CDR3 is TGCGCCAGCAGAATCGCAGGGGGCGATGAGCAGTTCTTC. Translation: CASRIAGGDEQFF. The genes are TRBV5-1 and TRBJ2-1; TRBD1 agrees at 8 bases. The length of the CDR3 is 13 residues. V shed 5 bases, J shed 8 bases, and the junction held 6 bases outside the gene matches. CDR1 SGHRS and CDR2 YFSETQ come from the germline V gene. The variable domain in full, completed from reference TRBV5-1 and TRBJ2-1, reads KAGVTQTPRYLIKTRGQQVTLSCSPISGHRSVSWYQQTPGQGLQFLFEYFSETQRNKGNFPGRFSGRQFSNSRSEMNVSTLELGDSALYLCASRIAGGDEQFFGPGTRLTVL.

This chain links TRBV2 with TRBJ1-1; tentative D call: TRBD1 (6 bases). Germline V gives CDR1 SNHLY, CDR2 FYNNEI. V lost 1 base to trimming and J lost 0 bases, with 12 bases between them. The CDR3 is 16 amino acids. CDR3 in amino acids: CASSEVGRTVNTEAFF. Here the CDR3 DNA reads TGTGCCAGCAGTGAAGTAGGGAGGACAGTGAACACTGAAGCTTTCTTT.

This chain's CDR3 is CASSLGTAGNTIYF. CDR3 in DNA: TGTGCCAGCAGCCTGGGGACGGCTGGAAACACCATATATTTT. The genes are TRBV7-9 and TRBJ1-3, with D possibly being TRBD1 (5 bases). The V gene lost 5 bases and the J gene lost 2 bases, with 10 bases spanning the gap. From germline, CDR1 is SEHNR and CDR2 FQNEAQ (reference sequence). The CDR3 runs 14 residues.

The sample holds one count of this clone. V gene TRBV6-5 combines with J gene TRBJ2-2, with 7 bases identical to TRBD1. CDR3 size: 15 residues. Unmatched junction bases numbered 3, after V lost 1 base and J lost 4 bases. CDR1 MNHEY and CDR2 SVGAGI come from the germline V gene. In DNA, the CDR3 is TGTGCCAGCAGTTACTGGGACAGCAGCACCGGGGAGCTGTTTTTT. Its protein product is CASSYWDSSTGELFF.

V and J are TRBV10-1 and TRBJ1-5; TRBD1 might be the D (5 bases). The CDR3 has 13 residues. CDR1 and CDR2 from the germline V gene are WNHNN and SYGVQD (reference sequence). The ends were cut back, 10 bases at V and 4 bases at J, with 14 bases in the middle. The CDR3 loop reads CATIRDGNQPQHF. In DNA form, the CDR3 reads TGCGCCACCATCCGGGACGGTAATCAGCCCCAGCATTTT.

This clone was detected only a few times. The chain is built from TRBV9 and TRBJ1-2; no reliable D call. Germline V lookup: CDR1 SGDLS, CDR2 YYNGEE. The CDR3 has 15 residues. The germline V and J ends were trimmed by 2 bases and 5 bases, with 16 bases remaining between them. CDR3: CASSVGVEAGYGYTF. CDR3 in DNA: TGTGCCAGCAGCGTTGGGGTTGAGGCGGGATATGGCTACACCTTC.